These T cell receptor beta chains were read from a single sample in a study of T cell responses to AZD1222 COVID-19 vaccine. The repertoire was sequenced with immunoSEQ multiplex PCR; TCRdb's copy has only in-frame clones and lacks some. The sample shows roughly 140,000 clones, 88% of them seen only once. The specimen was peripheral blood, collected after recovery from COVID-19. These receptors all come from an adult who had recovered from COVID-19. CDR3s include the opening cysteine and the closing phenylalanine or tryptophan. Each record gives: D gene, clone size, V gene, J gene, CDR3 protein, CDR3 DNA. D genes are given only for firm matches. Only part of the rows carry a size: once, few, many, or a class if the clone is expanded.

TRBD1	once	TRBV6-4	TRBJ1-1	CASSPTKGGLNTEAFF	TGTGCCAGCAGTCCCACAAAAGGGGGCTTGAACACTGAAGCTTTCTTT
NA	NA	TRBV29-1	TRBJ2-2	CSASNTGELFF	TGCAGCGCCTCAAACACCGGGGAGCTGTTTTTT
NA	NA	TRBV15	TRBJ1-3	CATSREIGRSGNTIYF	TGTGCCACCAGCAGAGAAATCGGCAGGAGTGGAAACACCATATATTTT
NA	NA	TRBV28	TRBJ2-7	CASKGSYEQYF	TGTGCCAGCAAGGGATCCTACGAGCAGTACTTC
NA	NA	TRBV27	TRBJ2-7	CASSLGYGTYEQYF	TGTGCCAGCAGTTTGGGCTACGGAACCTACGAGCAGTACTTC
NA	once	TRBV2	TRBJ1-4	CASSEWSRFNEKLFF	TGTGCCAGCAGTGAATGGTCCCGCTTTAATGAAAAACTGTTTTTT
TRBD2	NA	TRBV7-9	TRBJ2-7	CASSSGLAISYEQYF	TGTGCCAGCAGCTCCGGACTAGCGATCTCCTACGAGCAGTACTTC
NA	NA	TRBV19	TRBJ1-1	CASSIRDTGGAFF	TGTGCCAGTAGTATACGCGACACCGGGGGAGCTTTCTTT
NA	once	TRBV5-1	TRBJ2-1	CASSQFKDEQFF	TGCGCCAGCAGCCAATTCAAGGATGAGCAGTTCTTC
TRBD1	NA	TRBV4-2	TRBJ1-4	CASSATDRDHREKLFF	TGTGCCAGCAGCGCGACGGACAGGGATCATCGTGAAAAACTGTTTTTT
NA	NA	TRBV27	TRBJ1-1	CASSLGWDVTEAFF	TGTGCCAGCAGTTTAGGGTGGGACGTGACTGAAGCTTTCTTT
NA	NA	TRBV19	TRBJ2-3	CASSIGSSRDTQYF	TGTGCCAGTAGTATCGGGTCAAGCAGAGATACGCAGTATTTT
NA	NA	TRBV5-1	TRBJ2-2	CASSLPTGFTGELFF	TGCGCCAGCAGCCTCCCTACAGGGTTCACCGGGGAGCTGTTTTTT
TRBD1	NA	TRBV6-4	TRBJ1-6	CASSESGQGPNNSPLHF	TGTGCCAGCAGTGAGTCCGGACAGGGGCCGAATAATTCACCCCTCCACTTT
TRBD1	NA	TRBV4-1	TRBJ2-2	CASSRSGQGFTGELFF	TGCGCCAGCAGCCGATCTGGACAGGGGTTCACCGGGGAGCTGTTTTTT